What follows are 30 T cell receptor beta chains derived from one specimen sequenced in a study of post-analysis software for immune sequencing data. No antigen has been assigned to these receptors. Unique molecular identifiers were built into the TCR beta cDNA libraries. MiXCR, applied by TCRdb to the PCR reads, yields one record per CDR3 protein. This sample has around 260,000 distinct CDR3 sequences, with 35% to 40% found just once. General study points: Comparison of patients with controls showed 4 to 6 TRBV segments more frequent in patients, TRBV5-6, TRBV5-1 and TRBV20-1 among them.

Sequences were obtained from blood. Receptors were obtained from a girl between 5 and 17 years old with multiple sclerosis.

This clonotype was observed many times. V gene TRBV3-1 combines with J gene TRBJ2-4; 12 bases are a match to TRBD2. V dropped 5 bases and J dropped 1; count of bases not matched to a gene: 15. The germline gives CDR1 LGHDT, CDR2 YNNKEL (reference sequence). CDR3 length: 20 residues. The CDR3 here is CASSVGRTSGAEMAKNIQYF. The CDR3 DNA sequence: TGTGCCAGCAGCGTCGGGCGGACTAGCGGGGCCGAAATGGCCAAAAACATTCAGTACTTC.

The rearrangement uses TRBV10-2 and TRBJ2-3, with 8 positions matching TRBD2. V lost 7 bases to trimming and J lost 1 base; unmatched junction nucleotides: 4. CDR1 and CDR2 from the germline V gene are WSHSY and SAAADI. This CDR3 comprises 14 residues. CDR3 nucleotides: TGCGCCAGCACACTAGCGGATCGCACAGATACGCAGTATTTT. Its protein is CASTLADRTDTQYF.

This clonotype was observed at least ten times. The genes are TRBV6-1 and TRBJ2-5; TRBD1 is a possible D gene (7 bases). V was cut by 5 bases and J by 6 bases, with 13 bases left in between. This CDR3 region has 13 residues. Germline V gene lookup returns CDR1 MNHNS and CDR2 SASEGT. The CDR3 sequence: CASSSRGVQTQYF. CDR3 sequence (DNA): TGTGCCAGCAGTTCCAGGGGGGTGCAGACCCAGTACTTC.

The sample holds many counts of this clonotype. This chain connects TRBV20-1 to TRBJ2-1; TRBD2 matches 8 bases. The CDR3 totals 17 residues. The J segment lost 4 bases and the V segment lost 0 bases, leaving 11 bases of the junction unmatched. Germline-derived CDR1 and CDR2 are DFQATT and SNEGSKA (reference sequence). The CDR3 nucleotides are TGCAGTGCTAGAGATCATTCCGGGCTAGCGGGTTACAATGAGCAGTTCTTC. It encodes CSARDHSGLAGYNEQFF.

As to this clonotype: A much larger clone lies a single base off, so this may be a read error. The chain uses TRBV6-5 and TRBJ2-2; 7 bases are shared with TRBD1. CDR3 length: 13 residues. In germline, CDR1 is MNHEY, CDR2 SVGAGI. The CDR3 region is CASSRQGSGEMFF. As DNA, the CDR3 is TGTGCCAGCAGCAGACAGGGCTCCGGGGAGATGTTTTTT.

This rearrangement joins TRBV28 to TRBJ1-5; tentative D call: TRBD1 (5 bases). Trimming shortened V by 7 bases and J by 7 bases, and 14 bases separated the two germline ends. The germline gives CDR1 MDHEN, CDR2 SYDVKM. The CDR3 extends over 13 amino acids. The CDR3 is CASNGGRGQPQHF. DNA for the CDR3: TGTGCCAGCAATGGGGGAAGGGGCCAGCCCCAGCATTTT.

This chain joins TRBV12-3 or TRBV12-4 and TRBJ1-1, with D perhaps TRBD1 (5 bases). V was trimmed by 6 bases and J by 3 bases, leaving 14 bases between them. This CDR3 has 14 residues. CDR3: CASRGRDRHTEAFF. The CDR3 DNA reads TGTGCCAGCAGGGGCCGGGACCGCCACACTGAAGCTTTCTTT.

The sample holds many counts of this clonotype. The J gene is TRBJ2-1, the V gene TRBV6-5, with a tentative D call TRBD2 (6 bases). CDR1 is MNHEY, CDR2 SVGAGI, per germline. V was trimmed by 4 bases and J by 7 bases, leaving 17 bases between them. The CDR3 runs to 15 residues. The CDR3 here is CASSFAPPRGNEQFF. The CDR3 coding sequence is TGTGCCAGCAGTTTCGCCCCCCCACGGGGGAATGAGCAGTTCTTC.

The V gene is TRBV6-6, the J gene TRBJ1-1; D uncertain. V lost 6 bases to trimming and J lost 11 bases, with 10 bases between them. Germline lookup yields CDR1 MNHNY and CDR2 SVGAGI (reference sequence). The CDR3 runs 10 residues. CDR3 DNA: TGTGCCAGCAGCCAAGGGTGGGCTTTCTTT. Its protein product is CASSQGWAFF.

With respect to this clonotype: At one boundary the junction diverges from the germline segment, which might be a read error. The gene calls are TRBV6-5 and TRBJ2-5, with 7 bases aligning to TRBD1. Germline V gives CDR1 MNHEY, CDR2 SVGAGI. This CDR3 has 14 residues. The CDR3 loop is CASRTTGNQETQYF. The CDR3 coding sequence is TGTGCCAGCAGGACGACAGGGAATCAAGAAACCCAGTACTTC.

This chain links TRBV5-8 with TRBJ1-5; weak D call: TRBD1 (6 bases). The CDR3 totals 18 residues. Trimming removed 3 bases at V and 4 bases at J, with 23 bases between. Germline CDR1 reads SGHTS; CDR2 reads YDEGEE. The CDR3 nucleotides read TGTGCCAGCAGCTACCGACAGGTGGGGGGCCGGGGAAATCAGCCCCAGCATTTT. Translation: CASSYRQVGGRGNQPQHF.

As regards this clonotype: A read error is possible here, since a much larger clone lies one base away. The V call is TRBV29-1, the J call TRBJ2-3; tentative D call: TRBD1 (5 bases). This CDR3 is 12 amino acids long. The germline gives CDR1 SQVTM, CDR2 ANQGSEA. CDR3: CSVVPDTDTRYF. The DNA for the CDR3 is TGCAGCGTTGTCCCGGACACGGATACGCGGTATTTT.

Of note for this clonotype: A junction boundary mismatches the germline segment, possibly from a read error. The rearrangement uses TRBV7-2 and TRBJ2-6; TRBD1 might be the D (7 bases). In germline, CDR1 is SGHTA, CDR2 FQGNSA. The CDR3 has 17 amino acids. In DNA, the CDR3 is TGCGCCAGCAGCTTCGCAGGAGGGGGCTTGGGGGCCAACGTCCTGACTTTC. This gives the protein CASSFAGGGLGANVLTF.

This clonotype was observed at least ten times. This chain uses TRBV29-1 with TRBJ2-1, with TRBD1 matching 9 bases. This CDR3 spans 19 amino acids. Germline trimming cut 2 bases from V and 8 bases from J; bases unmatched to any gene: 22. Germline CDR1 reads SQVTM; CDR2 reads ANQGSEA. CDR3 region: CSVELLGTGLQLNGDEQFF. DNA for the CDR3: TGCAGCGTTGAATTATTAGGGACAGGGTTACAACTAAACGGGGATGAGCAGTTCTTC.

The J gene is TRBJ1-1, the V gene TRBV30, with D maybe TRBD1 (6 bases). Per the germline V gene, CDR1 is GTSNPN and CDR2 is SVGIG (reference sequence). The CDR3 contains 13 residues. The V end was cut by 2 bases, the J end by 7 bases, with 14 bases between. CDR3 coding DNA: TGTGCCTGGAGTCTCCGGGGGGCGGGTGAAGCTTTCTTT. Translating it yields CAWSLRGAGEAFF. The variable domain in full, with the rest retrieved from reference TRBV30 and TRBJ1-1, is SQTIHQWPATLVQPVGSPLSLECTVEGTSNPNLYWYRQAAGRGLQLLFYSVGIGQISSEVPQNLSASRPQDRQFILSSKKLLLSDSGFYLCAWSLRGAGEAFFGQGTRLTVV.

This clonotype was seen many times. The rearrangement uses TRBV20-1 and TRBJ2-1; TRBD2 matches at 9 bases. V shed 4 bases and J 0 bases; nucleotides not matched to a gene: 7. CDR3 size: 16 residues. Germline V gives CDR1 DFQATT, CDR2 SNEGSKA (reference sequence). CDR3 region: CSAIPASGASYNEQFF. CDR3 bases: TGCAGTGCTATCCCGGCTAGCGGGGCCTCCTACAATGAGCAGTTCTTC.

Concerning this clonotype itself: This may stem from a read error, because a much larger clone lies one nucleotide away. This chain joins TRBV6-6 and TRBJ2-4, with unresolved D. Germline V gene data show CDR1 as MNHNY and CDR2 as SVGAGI (reference sequence). The CDR3 loop spans 15 amino acids. Written as DNA, the CDR3 is TGTGCCAGCAGTTCCCTGGCAGGTCCCAAAAACAGTCAGTACTTC. Residues: CASSSLAGPKNSQYF.

This clonotype has just a few counts. The chain employs TRBV7-2 and TRBJ1-6, with D maybe TRBD1 (6 bases). V lost 5 bases to trimming and J lost 14 bases, with 22 bases between them. The CDR3 has 15 residues. From germline, CDR1 is SGHTA and CDR2 FQGNSA. The CDR3 DNA follows: TGTGCCAGCAGCCGACCGGACAGACTCCAAAGGGCCCTCCACTTT. Protein: CASSRPDRLQRALHF.

A word on this clonotype: Since a much larger clone is just one base distant, this may be a read error. The chain links TRBV7-9 to TRBJ2-1, with 7 bases aligning to TRBD1. Per the germline V gene, CDR1 is SEHNR and CDR2 is FQNEAQ (reference sequence). Trimming at V came to 8 bases and at J to 8 bases, leaving 12 bases not matched to a gene. This CDR3 spans 14 amino acids. The CDR3 sequence is CASGSPQGLDEQFF. The CDR3 DNA reads TGTGCCAGCGGCTCCCCACAGGGGTTGGATGAGCAGTTCTTC.

In nucleotides, the CDR3 is TGCAGTGCTAGAGCGGCACGGGAGGTTAAAGAGACCCAGTACTTC. This sequence encodes CSARAAREVKETQYF. J is TRBJ2-5 and V is TRBV20-1; 7 bases match TRBD2. Per germline, CDR1 DFQATT and CDR2 SNEGSKA (reference sequence). J lost 3 bases, V lost 1 base, and 8 bases had no gene match. The CDR3 runs 15 residues.

This clonotype was seen a few times. The rearrangement joins TRBV11-2 to TRBJ2-7; 7 bases agree with TRBD2. CDR1 SGHAT and CDR2 FQNNGV come from the germline V gene. V dropped 5 bases and J dropped 5; count of bases not matched to a gene: 12. This CDR3 comprises 15 residues. The CDR3 reads CASSLYGEGFHEQYF. The CDR3 nucleotides are TGTGCCAGCAGCCTTTACGGGGAGGGCTTCCACGAGCAGTACTTC.

This clonotype showed up many times. The CDR3 region is CATVDIREQYF. The CDR3 DNA is TGTGCCACCGTGGACATACGAGAGCAGTACTTC. The chain recombines TRBV6-1 with TRBJ2-7; a possible D gene is TRBD1 (5 bases). V lost 10 bases and J lost 7, with 14 bases in between. Germline V gene sequence: CDR1 MNHNS, CDR2 SASEGT. The CDR3 contains 11 residues.

Comment on this clonotype: A clone one base away is much larger, so this may be a read error. The chain combines TRBV7-9 with TRBJ2-1; 7 bases map to TRBD1. CDR1 is SEHNR, CDR2 FQNEAQ, per germline (reference sequence). The CDR3 has 13 residues. J was trimmed by 7 bases and V by 5 bases; bases with no gene match: 5. The CDR3 bases are TGTGCCAGCAGCCGGGACAGTGAGAATGAGCAGTTCTTC. It yields the protein CASSRDSENEQFF.

The chain recombines TRBV11-2 with TRBJ2-2; D uncertain. Trimming removed 3 bases from V and 5 bases from J, with 13 bases in between. Germline values: CDR1 SGHAT, CDR2 FQNNGV. The CDR3 contains 15 residues. For the CDR3, the DNA is TGTGCCAGCAGCTTGCCCCTGAGTGGGACCGGGGAGCTGTTTTTT. Translated: CASSLPLSGTGELFF.

The chain couples TRBV14 to TRBJ2-1; D unresolved. This CDR3 is built from 12 residues. Germline CDR1 SGHDN, CDR2 FVKESK. Trimming stripped 6 bases from V and 7 bases from J, with 10 bases between. The chain's CDR3 is CASRRGVNEQFF. CDR3 bases: TGTGCCAGCAGGCGAGGTGTTAATGAGCAGTTCTTC.

This clonotype has only a few counts. This chain uses TRBV5-1 with TRBJ2-3, with D possibly being TRBD1 (7 bases). Germline V lookup: CDR1 SGHRS, CDR2 YFSETQ. Trimming shortened V by 0 bases and J by 5 bases, and 16 bases separated the two germline ends. This CDR3 spans 16 amino acids. The CDR3 loop is CASSLGPGGSGDTQYF. CDR3 nucleotides: TGCGCCAGCAGCTTGGGCCCAGGGGGGAGTGGAGATACGCAGTATTTT.

The CDR3 reads CASSPLTSSTDTQYF. The CDR3 DNA follows: TGTGCCAGCAGTCCGCTGACATCTAGCACAGATACGCAGTATTTT. The genes are TRBV28 and TRBJ2-3; no clear D gene. The CDR3 sequence is 15 residues long. The germline V and J ends were trimmed by 5 bases and 0 bases, with 12 bases remaining between them. CDR1 is MDHEN, CDR2 SYDVKM, per germline. The full variable domain, in which reference TRBV28 and TRBJ2-3 provide the parts outside the CDR3, is DVKVTQSSRYLVKRTGEKVFLECVQDMDHENMFWYRQDPGLGLRLIYFSYDVKMKEKGDIPEGYSVSREKKERFSLILESASTNQTSMYLCASSPLTSSTDTQYFGPGTRLTVL.

The chain combines TRBV24-1 with TRBJ2-1; no clear D gene. V lost 1 base to trimming and J lost 0 bases, with 0 bases between them. Germline assignment: CDR1 KGHDR and CDR2 SFDVKD. This CDR3 is 13 amino acids long. This CDR3 reads CATSDFSYNEQFF. The CDR3 DNA follows: TGTGCCACCAGTGATTTCTCCTACAATGAGCAGTTCTTC.

This chain links TRBV5-1 with TRBJ2-1; D is possibly TRBD2 (6 bases). The CDR3 runs 13 residues. Trimming shortened V by 0 bases and J by 8 bases, and 9 bases separated the two germline ends. Germline values: CDR1 SGHRS, CDR2 YFSETQ. DNA of the CDR3: TGCGCCAGCAGCTTGGGGAGGGGATATGAGCAGTTCTTC. This codes for CASSLGRGYEQFF.

The chain couples TRBV6-5 to TRBJ2-1; the D gene is possibly TRBD2 (6 bases). V lost 8 bases, J lost 2 bases, and 10 bases lay in between. CDR3 size: 13 residues. Germline V CDR1 and CDR2: MNHEY, SVGAGI. The CDR3 DNA sequence: TGTGCCAGCGGGCGGGACCCCTACAATGAGCAGTTCTTC. Encoded protein: CASGRDPYNEQFF.